These 32 T cell receptor beta chains originate from one sample sequenced in a study of T cell repertoires in cytomegalovirus infection (dated by TCRdb to 2018 to 2020). The antigens for these receptors are not known. The treatment or condition label, as the study defines it: in vitro stimulation with specific CMV peptide epitopes to enrich CMV-specific T cells. The reads were generated on an Illumina HiSeq 1500. Using fastp trimming at Q25 and MiXCR clonotype assembly, TCRdb reanalyzed the public sequencing data and kept in-frame beta chains. A single entry per CDR3 protein holds the most common genes and DNA from its merged rows. This sample lists roughly 500,000 distinct CDR3 sequences; roughly 43% were detected once. The top ten clones comprise 35% to 50% of the sample. The sequencing here drew on cultured PBMCs, taken from culture after CMV antigen stimulation. The receptors were sampled from a human donor in good health (CMV status not recorded). Some clones in this sample may be carry-over from other donors' samples.

This sequence joins TRBV12-3 or TRBV12-4 and TRBJ2-7; 8 positions agree with TRBD1. The V gene end was trimmed by 5 bases and the J gene end by 3 bases; junction bases not matched to a gene: 6. The CDR3 extends over 14 amino acids. CDR3: CASSISGTGYEQYF. DNA for the CDR3: TGTGCCAGCAGTATCTCCGGGACAGGCTACGAGCAGTACTTC.

V and J are TRBV7-6 and TRBJ2-3; the D call may be TRBD1 or TRBD2 (6 bases each). In germline, CDR1 is SGHVS, CDR2 FNYEAQ. The length of the CDR3 is 16 residues. Trimming left V 4 bases short and J 1 base short, with 15 bases between. The CDR3 coding sequence is TGTGCCAGCAGCTCGTCGAACAGGGAGGGCACAGATACGCAGTATTTT. It yields the protein CASSSSNREGTDTQYF.

This clonotype was observed a handful of times. The chain is built from TRBV4-1 and TRBJ2-2; perhaps D is TRBD1 or TRBD2 (5 bases each). V was pared by 6 bases and J by 4 bases, with 15 bases between. Germline V gene lookup returns CDR1 MGHRA and CDR2 YSYEKL. The CDR3 length is 15 residues. CDR3 protein: CASSWRWGFTGELFF. CDR3 in DNA: TGCGCCAGCAGTTGGCGGTGGGGGTTCACCGGGGAGCTGTTTTTT.

The chain links TRBV4-3 to TRBJ2-2; D is unclear. This CDR3 contains 16 residues. V was pared by 0 bases and J by 6 bases, with 14 bases between. Germline lookup yields CDR1 LGHNA and CDR2 YSLEER. CDR3 protein: CASSQDAARVPGELFF. CDR3 bases: TGCGCCAGCAGCCAAGATGCGGCCCGGGTCCCCGGGGAGCTGTTTTTT.

V is TRBV11-2 and J is TRBJ1-1; D perhaps matches TRBD1 (5 bases). In germline, CDR1 is SGHAT, CDR2 FQNNGV. V was shortened by 4 bases and J by 8 bases, with 14 bases between the two germline ends. This CDR3 is 13 amino acids long. Written as DNA, the CDR3 is TGTGCCAGCAGCTCCGGGGGGGTTCTAGAAGCTTTCTTT. Protein sequence: CASSSGGVLEAFF.

The genes are TRBV20-1 and TRBJ1-5; possible D gene TRBD1, 5 bases. The CDR3 contains 13 residues. Between the trimmed V and J ends, which lost 4 bases and 1 base, there was a span of 8 bases. Germline values: CDR1 DFQATT, CDR2 SNEGSKA (reference sequence). DNA for the CDR3: TGCAGTGCTATTGGGGGGAGCAATCAGCCCCAGCATTTT. It is translated as CSAIGGSNQPQHF.

This clonotype appeared a few times. The chain recombines TRBV6-1 with TRBJ2-7, with a tentative D call TRBD1 (5 bases). The germline V gene has CDR1 MNHNS and CDR2 SASEGT. The CDR3 totals 16 residues. V was pared by 4 bases and J by 4 bases, with 20 bases between. The CDR3 sequence: CASSGPTRDLMYEQYF. CDR3 DNA sequence: TGTGCCAGCAGTGGGCCAACCAGGGATTTGATGTACGAGCAGTACTTC.

V is TRBV7-2 and J is TRBJ2-2; the D is unclear. The CDR3 contains 12 residues. Germline V gene data show CDR1 as SGHTA and CDR2 as FQGNSA. Deletions cut 4 bases from V and 6 bases from J, with 6 bases between. CDR3 coding DNA: TGTGCCAGCAGCTCCTACTCCGGGGAGCTGTTTTTT. Translation: CASSSYSGELFF.

The chain joins TRBV20-1 to TRBJ1-4, with a weak D call TRBD1 (6 bases). The CDR3 is 12 residues long. Germline V CDR1 and CDR2: DFQATT, SNEGSKA (reference sequence). The CDR3 here is CSAWGRGEKLFF. CDR3 sequence (DNA): TGCAGCGCGTGGGGGCGGGGTGAAAAACTGTTTTTT.

Only a few counts were recorded for this clonotype. The chain combines TRBV12-3 or TRBV12-4 with TRBJ2-3; the D gene is possibly TRBD2 (6 bases). This CDR3 contains 14 residues. Trimming took off 3 bases at V and 2 bases at J, with 9 bases between the two ends. In nucleotides, the CDR3 is TGTGCCAGCAGTTTCGCGGGGTACACAGATACGCAGTATTTT. Its protein is CASSFAGYTDTQYF.

This clonotype was counted only a few times. The chain combines TRBV7-6 with TRBJ2-7; D possibly corresponds to TRBD1 (6 bases). Germline CDR1 SGHVS, CDR2 FNYEAQ. The CDR3 covers 14 residues. V lost 5 bases and J lost 0, with 11 bases in between. CDR3 sequence reads: CASSGTGYSYEQYF. The CDR3, as DNA: TGTGCCAGCAGCGGAACAGGGTACTCCTACGAGCAGTACTTC.

This clonotype was seen a few times. The rearrangement uses TRBV12-3 or TRBV12-4 and TRBJ2-3; D unclear. The CDR3 is 14 amino acids. Trimming left V 2 bases short and J 5 bases short, with 11 bases between. This chain's CDR3 is CASSLRSLRDTQYF. The CDR3 coding sequence is TGTGCCAGCAGTTTAAGGTCCCTGCGAGATACGCAGTATTTT.

This clonotype has just a few counts. The J gene is TRBJ2-1, the V gene TRBV6-1; 10 bases align to TRBD1. Losses at the gene ends were 4 bases for V and 8 bases for J; bases not matched to a gene: 5. The CDR3 is 14 residues long. Germline V gives CDR1 MNHNS, CDR2 SASEGT. This CDR3 is CASSADRGEYEQFF. The DNA for the CDR3 is TGTGCCAGCAGTGCGGACAGGGGGGAGTATGAGCAGTTCTTC.

This clonotype was seen a handful of times. The chain employs TRBV10-3 and TRBJ2-2; D perhaps matches TRBD2 (6 bases). The CDR3 covers 13 residues. Trimming pared 2 bases from V and 5 bases from J, leaving 6 bases between. Per germline, CDR1 ENHRY and CDR2 SYGVKD. CDR3 nucleotides: TGTGCCATCAGTGAGGGAGGGACCGGGGAGCTGTTTTTT. Translated, it gives CAISEGGTGELFF.

This clonotype appeared once. The rearrangement uses TRBV20-1 and TRBJ2-7, with D perhaps matching TRBD1 (6 bases). V gave up 4 bases and J gave up 1 base, with 14 bases separating them. The germline V gene encodes CDR1 DFQATT and CDR2 SNEGSKA (reference sequence). The CDR3 sequence is 14 residues long. The CDR3 loop reads CSATGRGGSYEQYF. CDR3 in DNA: TGCAGTGCTACGGGCAGGGGTGGGTCCTACGAGCAGTACTTC.

This rearrangement joins TRBV4-2 to TRBJ2-7, with unresolved D. V was trimmed by 1 base and J by 4 bases, leaving 5 bases between them. The CDR3 extends over 12 amino acids. CDR1 and CDR2 (germline): LGHNA, YNFKEQ. This chain's CDR3 is CASSQVEYEQYF. For the CDR3, the DNA is TGTGCCAGCAGCCAAGTCGAGTACGAGCAGTACTTC.

The rearrangement joins TRBV7-2 to TRBJ2-7; 12 bases fit TRBD2. Germline lookup yields CDR1 SGHTA and CDR2 FQGNSA. V gave up 5 bases and J gave up 3 bases; unmatched junction bases: 5. CDR3 size: 15 residues. The CDR3 DNA is TGTGCCAGCAGCGACGGACTAGCGGGATACTACGAGCAGTACTTC. It specifies CASSDGLAGYYEQYF.

The J gene is TRBJ2-7, the V gene TRBV3-1, with 8 bases matching TRBD1. The V segment lost 1 base and the J segment 11 bases; nucleotides outside the gene matches: 4. The CDR3 has 12 residues. Germline V gene data show CDR1 as LGHDT and CDR2 as YNNKEL (reference sequence). Here the CDR3 DNA reads TGTGCCAGCAGCCAAGGGACAGGGACTGAGTACTTC. This sequence encodes CASSQGTGTEYF.

The V call is TRBV7-4, the J call TRBJ2-7; D gene unclear. The CDR3 consists of 13 residues. The germline V gene has CDR1 SGHVT and CDR2 SQSDAQ. V was trimmed by 6 bases and J by 9 bases, leaving 18 bases between them. The CDR3 DNA reads TGTGCCAGCAGTCAGAGAGACGGATCAGGGCAGTACTTC. Translated, it gives CASSQRDGSGQYF.

The V gene is TRBV7-6, the J gene TRBJ2-3; D ambiguous. This CDR3 region has 14 residues. V was clipped by 4 bases and J by 0 bases, with 8 bases between them. Germline CDR1 reads SGHVS; CDR2 reads FNYEAQ. The CDR3 is CASSYGRSTDTQYF. CDR3 DNA sequence: TGTGCCAGCAGCTACGGGCGGAGCACAGATACGCAGTATTTT.

The rearrangement joins TRBV11-2 to TRBJ2-1; D may correspond to TRBD1 or TRBD2 (6 bases each). Between the trimmed V and J ends, which lost 3 bases and 5 bases, there was a span of 11 bases. This CDR3 has 14 residues. CDR1 is SGHAT, CDR2 FQNNGV, per germline. As DNA, the CDR3 is TGTGCCAGCAGCTTTCGGGGGCCAGACAATGAGCAGTTCTTC. Its protein product is CASSFRGPDNEQFF.

This clonotype was seen a handful of times. The chain carries TRBV12-3 or TRBV12-4 and TRBJ2-3, with D possibly being TRBD1 (6 bases). Trimming shortened V by 4 bases and J by 0 bases, and 14 bases separated the two germline ends. The CDR3 totals 16 residues. CDR3 in amino acids: CASSSVNRASTDTQYF. CDR3 bases: TGTGCCAGCAGTTCGGTTAACAGGGCTAGCACAGATACGCAGTATTTT.

This sequence joins TRBV6-1 and TRBJ2-1, with 8 bases that match TRBD2. The trim removed 7 bases at V and 8 bases at J, leaving 4 bases unmatched. Germline-derived CDR1 and CDR2 are MNHNS and SASEGT. The CDR3 is 12 residues long. In DNA form, the CDR3 reads TGTGCCAGCACCCGGGGGGGGGATGAGCAGTTCTTC. Translation: CASTRGGDEQFF.

The chain is built from TRBV4-1 and TRBJ1-2, with no clear D. CDR3 length: 17 amino acids. V lost 0 bases and J lost 5, with 19 bases in between. Germline loops: CDR1 MGHRA, CDR2 YSYEKL. Here the CDR3 reads CASSQDGPPNRSYGYTF. DNA of the CDR3: TGCGCCAGCAGCCAAGATGGCCCCCCAAACAGAAGTTATGGCTACACCTTC.

This CDR3 is CASSLVRDRGADEQFF. The CDR3 nucleotides read TGCGCCAGCAGCTTGGTCCGGGACAGGGGGGCCGATGAGCAGTTCTTC. The chain employs TRBV5-1 and TRBJ2-1; 11 bases match TRBD1. Germline V gene sequence: CDR1 SGHRS, CDR2 YFSETQ. The V gene end was trimmed by 0 bases and the J gene end by 8 bases; junction bases not matched to a gene: 7. The CDR3 has 16 amino acids.

This clonotype turned up a few times. This CDR3 reads CASSQEGQGWTYGYTF. The CDR3 DNA reads TGCGCCAGCAGCCAGGAGGGACAGGGCTGGACCTATGGCTACACCTTC. The rearrangement links TRBV4-3 to TRBJ1-2; TRBD1 agrees at 9 bases. V dropped 3 bases and J dropped 4; count of bases not matched to a gene: 9. Germline V gives CDR1 LGHNA, CDR2 YSLEER. The CDR3 has 16 amino acids.

This chain connects TRBV28 to TRBJ2-7; D is unclear. The CDR3 spans 14 residues. From germline, CDR1 is MDHEN and CDR2 SYDVKM. Trimming left V 2 bases short and J 6 bases short, with 14 bases between. The CDR3 nucleotides read TGTGCCAGCAGTTTAGGGCAGGCCCAGTTCGAGCAGTACTTC. Its protein is CASSLGQAQFEQYF.

V usage is TRBV10-2 and J usage is TRBJ1-5; weak D call: TRBD1 (6 bases). V was trimmed by 6 bases and J by 7 bases, leaving 13 bases between them. The CDR3 sequence is 13 residues long. CDR1 is WSHSY and CDR2 is SAAADI in the germline V gene. CDR3 DNA: TGCGCCAGCAGGGGGGGGGGGACACAGCCCCAGCATTTT. Translating gives CASRGGGTQPQHF.

This clonotype was observed many times. CDR3 sequence reads: CASSQRGMDLAGADTQYF. The CDR3 DNA sequence: TGCGCCAGCAGCCAAAGGGGAATGGATTTAGCGGGAGCAGATACGCAGTATTTT. V gene TRBV4-3 combines with J gene TRBJ2-3; 9 nucleotides align to TRBD2. V shed 2 bases, J shed 4 bases, and the junction held 13 bases outside the gene matches. The CDR3 is made up of 18 amino acids. Germline assignment: CDR1 LGHNA and CDR2 YSLEER.

The J gene is TRBJ2-3, the V gene TRBV6-6, with 8 bases aligning to TRBD2. CDR1 is MNHNY and CDR2 is SVGAGI in the germline V gene (reference sequence). The CDR3 totals 16 residues. The V segment lost 7 bases and the J segment 0 bases; nucleotides outside the gene matches: 9. The CDR3 loop reads CASTHSGGPSTDTQYF. The CDR3 DNA follows: TGTGCCAGCACCCACTCGGGGGGGCCGAGCACAGATACGCAGTATTTT.

The CDR3 nucleotides read TGCGCCAGCAGCCAAGTGGTTCAGGGCCCTGAAGCTTTCTTT. Translated, it gives CASSQVVQGPEAFF. The J gene is TRBJ1-1, the V gene TRBV4-3, with a weak D call TRBD1 (5 bases). Looked up from germline, CDR1 is LGHNA and CDR2 is YSLEER. The germline V and J ends were trimmed by 1 base and 6 bases, with 12 bases remaining between them. This CDR3 region has 14 residues.

This clonotype was observed a few times. The chain uses TRBV7-8 and TRBJ2-1, with 11 positions matching TRBD2. V trimming: 5 bases; J trimming: 1 base; junction bases outside the gene matches: 7. The length of the CDR3 is 17 residues. The germline gives CDR1 SGHVS, CDR2 FQNEAQ. This CDR3 reads CASSAGRLAGSYNEQFF. The CDR3 DNA reads TGTGCCAGCAGCGCTGGACGACTAGCGGGGTCCTACAATGAGCAGTTCTTC. The whole variable domain, remainder taken from reference TRBV7-8 and TRBJ2-1, is GAGVSQSPRYKVAKRGQDVALRCDPISGHVSLFWYQQALGQGPEFLTYFQNEAQLDKSGLPSDRFFAERPEGSVSTLKIQRTQQEDSAVYLCASSAGRLAGSYNEQFFGPGTRLTVL.